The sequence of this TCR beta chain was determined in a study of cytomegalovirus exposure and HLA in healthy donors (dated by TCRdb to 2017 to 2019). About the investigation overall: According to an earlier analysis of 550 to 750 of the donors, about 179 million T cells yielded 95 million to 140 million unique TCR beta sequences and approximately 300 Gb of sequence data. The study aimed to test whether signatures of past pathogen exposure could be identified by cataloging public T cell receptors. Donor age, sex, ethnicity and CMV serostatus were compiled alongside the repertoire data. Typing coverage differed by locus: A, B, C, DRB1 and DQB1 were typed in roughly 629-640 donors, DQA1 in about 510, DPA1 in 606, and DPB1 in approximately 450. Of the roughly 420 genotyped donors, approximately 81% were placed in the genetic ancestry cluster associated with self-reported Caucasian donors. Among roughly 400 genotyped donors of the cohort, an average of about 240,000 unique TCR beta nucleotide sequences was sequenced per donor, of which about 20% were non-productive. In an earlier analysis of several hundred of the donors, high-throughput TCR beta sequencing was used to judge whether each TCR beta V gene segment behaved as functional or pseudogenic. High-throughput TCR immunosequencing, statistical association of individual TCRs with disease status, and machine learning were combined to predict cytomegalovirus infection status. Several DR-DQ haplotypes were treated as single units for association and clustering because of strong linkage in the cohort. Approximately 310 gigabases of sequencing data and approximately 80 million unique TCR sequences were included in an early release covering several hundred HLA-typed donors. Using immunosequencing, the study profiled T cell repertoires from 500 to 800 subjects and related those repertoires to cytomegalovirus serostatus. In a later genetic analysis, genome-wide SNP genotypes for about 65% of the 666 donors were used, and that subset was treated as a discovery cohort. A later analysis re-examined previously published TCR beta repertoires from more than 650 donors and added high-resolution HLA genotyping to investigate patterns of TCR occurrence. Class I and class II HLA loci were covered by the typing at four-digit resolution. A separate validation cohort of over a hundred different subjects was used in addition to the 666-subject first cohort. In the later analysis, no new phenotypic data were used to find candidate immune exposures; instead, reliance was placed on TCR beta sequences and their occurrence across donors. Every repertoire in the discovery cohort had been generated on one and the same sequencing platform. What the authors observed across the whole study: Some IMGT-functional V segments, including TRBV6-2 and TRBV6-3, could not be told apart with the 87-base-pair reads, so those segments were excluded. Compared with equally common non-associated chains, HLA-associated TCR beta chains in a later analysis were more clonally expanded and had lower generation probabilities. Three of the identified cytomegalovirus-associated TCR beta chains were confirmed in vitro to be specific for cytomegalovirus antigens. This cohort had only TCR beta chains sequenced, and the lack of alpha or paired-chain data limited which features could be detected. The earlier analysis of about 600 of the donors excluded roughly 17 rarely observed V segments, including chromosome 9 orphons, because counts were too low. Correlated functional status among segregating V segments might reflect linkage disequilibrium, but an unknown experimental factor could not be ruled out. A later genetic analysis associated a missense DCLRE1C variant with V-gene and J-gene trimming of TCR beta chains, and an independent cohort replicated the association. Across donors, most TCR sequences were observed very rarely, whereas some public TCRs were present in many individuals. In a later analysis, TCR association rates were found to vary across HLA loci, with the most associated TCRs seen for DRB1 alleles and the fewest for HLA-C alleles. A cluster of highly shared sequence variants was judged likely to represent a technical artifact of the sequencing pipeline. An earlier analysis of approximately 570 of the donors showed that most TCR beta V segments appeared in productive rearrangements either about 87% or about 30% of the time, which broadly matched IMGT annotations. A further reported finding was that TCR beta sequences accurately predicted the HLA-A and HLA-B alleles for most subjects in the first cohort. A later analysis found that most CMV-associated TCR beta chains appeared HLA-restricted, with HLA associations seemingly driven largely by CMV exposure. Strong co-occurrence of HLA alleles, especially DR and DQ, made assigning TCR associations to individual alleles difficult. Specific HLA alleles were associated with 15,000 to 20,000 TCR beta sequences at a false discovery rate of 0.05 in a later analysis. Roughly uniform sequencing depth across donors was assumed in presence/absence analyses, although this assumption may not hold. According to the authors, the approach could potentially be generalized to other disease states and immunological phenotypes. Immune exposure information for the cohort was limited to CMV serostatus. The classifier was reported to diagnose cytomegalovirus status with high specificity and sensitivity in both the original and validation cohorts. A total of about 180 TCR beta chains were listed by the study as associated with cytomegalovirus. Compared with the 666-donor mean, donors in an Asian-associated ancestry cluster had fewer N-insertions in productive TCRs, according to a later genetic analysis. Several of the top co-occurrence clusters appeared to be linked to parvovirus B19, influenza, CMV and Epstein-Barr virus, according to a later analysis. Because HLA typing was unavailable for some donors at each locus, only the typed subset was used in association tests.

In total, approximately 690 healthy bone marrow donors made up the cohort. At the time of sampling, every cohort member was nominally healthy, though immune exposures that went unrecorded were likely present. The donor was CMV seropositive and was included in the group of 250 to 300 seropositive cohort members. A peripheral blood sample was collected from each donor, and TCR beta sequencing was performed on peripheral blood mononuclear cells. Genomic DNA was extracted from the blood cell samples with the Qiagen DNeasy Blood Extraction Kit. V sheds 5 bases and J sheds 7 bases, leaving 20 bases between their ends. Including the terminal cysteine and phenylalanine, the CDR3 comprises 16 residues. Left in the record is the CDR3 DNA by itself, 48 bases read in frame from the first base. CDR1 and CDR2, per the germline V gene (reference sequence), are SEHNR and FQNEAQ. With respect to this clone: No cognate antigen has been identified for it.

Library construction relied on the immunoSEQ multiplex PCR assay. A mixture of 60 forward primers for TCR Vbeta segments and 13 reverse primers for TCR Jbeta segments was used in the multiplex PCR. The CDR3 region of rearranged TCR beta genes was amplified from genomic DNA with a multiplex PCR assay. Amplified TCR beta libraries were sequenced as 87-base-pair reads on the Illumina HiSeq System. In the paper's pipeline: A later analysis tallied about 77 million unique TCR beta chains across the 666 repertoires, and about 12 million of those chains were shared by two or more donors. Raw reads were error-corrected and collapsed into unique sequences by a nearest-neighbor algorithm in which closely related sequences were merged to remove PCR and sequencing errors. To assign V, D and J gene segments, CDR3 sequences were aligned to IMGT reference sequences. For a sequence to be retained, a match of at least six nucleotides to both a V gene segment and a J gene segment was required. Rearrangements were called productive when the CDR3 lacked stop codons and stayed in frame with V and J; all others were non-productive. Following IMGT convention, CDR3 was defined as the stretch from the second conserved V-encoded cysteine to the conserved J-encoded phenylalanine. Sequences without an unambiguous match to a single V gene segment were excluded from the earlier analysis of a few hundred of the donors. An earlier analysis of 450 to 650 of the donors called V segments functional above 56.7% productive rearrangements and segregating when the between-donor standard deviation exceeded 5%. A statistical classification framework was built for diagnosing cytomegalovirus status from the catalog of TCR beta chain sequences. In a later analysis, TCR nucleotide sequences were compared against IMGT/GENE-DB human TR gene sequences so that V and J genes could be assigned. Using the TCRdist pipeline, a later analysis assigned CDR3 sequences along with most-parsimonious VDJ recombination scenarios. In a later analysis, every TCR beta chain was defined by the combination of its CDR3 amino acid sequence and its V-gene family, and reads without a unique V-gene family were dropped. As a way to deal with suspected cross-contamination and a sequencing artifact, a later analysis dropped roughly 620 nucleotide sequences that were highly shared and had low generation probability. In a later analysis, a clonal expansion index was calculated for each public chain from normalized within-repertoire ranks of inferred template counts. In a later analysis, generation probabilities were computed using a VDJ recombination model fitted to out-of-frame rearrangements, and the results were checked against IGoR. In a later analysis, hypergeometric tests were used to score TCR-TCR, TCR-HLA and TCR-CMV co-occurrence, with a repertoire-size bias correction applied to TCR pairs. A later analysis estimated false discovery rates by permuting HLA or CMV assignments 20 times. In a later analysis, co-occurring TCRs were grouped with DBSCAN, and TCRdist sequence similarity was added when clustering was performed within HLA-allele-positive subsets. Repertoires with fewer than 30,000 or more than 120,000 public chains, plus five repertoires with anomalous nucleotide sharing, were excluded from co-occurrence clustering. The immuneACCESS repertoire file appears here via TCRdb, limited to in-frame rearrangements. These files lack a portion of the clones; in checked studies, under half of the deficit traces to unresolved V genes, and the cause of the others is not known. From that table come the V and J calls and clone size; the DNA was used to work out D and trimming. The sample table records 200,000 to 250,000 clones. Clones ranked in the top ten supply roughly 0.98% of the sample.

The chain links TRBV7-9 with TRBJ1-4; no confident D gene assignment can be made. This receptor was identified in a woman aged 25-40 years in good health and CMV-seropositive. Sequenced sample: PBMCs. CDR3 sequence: CASSVSSGPGGEKLFF. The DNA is TGTGCCAGCAGCGTCTCCTCAGGCCCGGGAGGTGAAAAACTGTTTTTT.